The entry that follows covers one T cell receptor (beta chain) sequence. In the original analysis: Using reference gene primer amplification, nucleated cell counts were estimated. The method was immunoSEQ multiplex PCR; TCRdb's version includes in-frame clones alone and lacks a portion of them. For V, J and clone size, that table is used; D and trimming come from the DNA. The table lists more than 100,000 clones, about 89% of them singletons. These data belong to a study of blood T cell repertoires in COVID-19. The wider study: Spain, Italy and the United States supplied samples that represented acute and convalescent COVID-19. The analysed material was cDNA or gDNA that came from T cells, B-cell-depleted T cells, or PBMCs.

V was pared by 5 bases and J by 1 base, with 5 bases of the junction left unmatched. This CDR3 is 15 amino acids long. Germline-derived CDR1 and CDR2 are MNHEY and SMNVEV (reference sequence). What was sequenced was peripheral blood. This chain links TRBV27 with TRBJ1-2, with 9 nucleotides matching TRBD1. The sequence was obtained from a woman aged 55-70 years with acute or convalescent COVID-19. The CDR3 reads CASSTGTGLNYGYTF. DNA of the CDR3: TGTGCCAGCAGTACAGGGACAGGGCTTAACTATGGCTACACCTTC.